Below are 2 T cell receptor beta chains sequenced from a single sample in a study of OX40 agonist ivuxolimab in advanced cancers. The repertoire was sequenced with immunoSEQ multiplex PCR; TCRdb's copy has only in-frame clones and lacks some. The sample lists 25,000 to 35,000 clones, approximately 88% seen once, with around 10% in the top ten. This sample comprised CD4+ or CD8+ T cells sorted from blood, obtained in a trial of the OX40 agonist ivuxolimab. The receptors shown here come from an adult with an advanced solid tumor such as melanoma, head and neck, liver or kidney cancer.

This clone was seen only once. The chain has TRBV6-1 and TRBJ1-2, with 10 bases aligning to TRBD1. The germline gives CDR1 MNHNS, CDR2 SASEGT. The CDR3 is made up of 16 amino acids. V was pared by 2 bases and J by 2 bases, with 5 bases of the junction left unmatched. CDR3 amino acids: CASSEWGQGTNYGYTF. In DNA form, the CDR3 reads TGTGCCAGCAGTGAATGGGGACAGGGGACAAACTATGGCTACACCTTC.

The chain joins TRBV11-2 to TRBJ1-1, with D hard to call. Per the germline V gene, CDR1 is SGHAT and CDR2 is FQNNGV. V gave up 1 base and J gave up 3 bases, with 6 bases separating them. The CDR3 is 13 residues long. The CDR3: CASSLGADTEAFF. The CDR3 DNA is TGTGCCAGCAGCTTAGGTGCGGACACTGAAGCTTTCTTT. The variable domain in full, completed from reference TRBV11-2 and TRBJ1-1, reads EAGVAQSPRYKIIEKRQSVAFWCNPISGHATLYWYQQILGQGPKLLIQFQNNGVVDDSQLPKDRFSAERLKGVDSTLKIQPAKLEDSAVYLCASSLGADTEAFFGQGTRLTVV.